Below are 8 T cell receptor beta chains sequenced from a single sample in a study of CD8+CD57+ T cells in acquired aplastic anemia (dated by TCRdb to the late 2010s). The patients picked for sequencing were ones in whom flow cytometry had shown an expansion of CD8+CD57+ cells. The sample was run on an Illumina HiSeq 2000. Genomic DNA was used as template for profiling of TCR beta VDJ combinations and CDR3 sequences. In TCRdb, the public reads were trimmed at Q25 with fastp and aligned with MiXCR, with productive beta chains retained. A single entry per CDR3 protein holds the most common genes and DNA from its merged rows. The sample table shows hundreds of thousands of distinct CDR3 sequences, and 45% to 65% are seen once. Of the sample, 1.3% is held by the ten largest clones. The material sequenced was sorted CD4+, CD8+, or CD8+CD57+ T cells (not recorded which) from PBMCs. Receptor source: a human donor with aplastic anemia.

The chain couples TRBV19 to TRBJ1-1, with D perhaps matching TRBD1 (6 bases). The CDR3 is made up of 13 amino acids. Germline CDR1 is LNHDA and CDR2 is SQIVND (reference sequence). Trimming stripped 7 bases from V and 6 bases from J, with 15 bases between. The CDR3 region has the DNA TGTGCCAGTATACCCGGGGGGCACGCTGAAGCTTTCTTT. Translation: CASIPGGHAEAFF. Drawing the rest from reference TRBV19 and TRBJ1-1, the complete variable domain is DGGITQSPKYLFRKEGQNVTLSCEQNLNHDAMYWYRQDPGQGLRLIYYSQIVNDFQKGDIAEGYSVSREKKESFPLTVTSAQKNPTAFYLCASIPGGHAEAFFGQGTRLTVV.

The rearrangement links TRBV19 to TRBJ2-1; no firm D call. CDR3 length equals 15 residues. Trimming cost V 4 bases and J 5 bases, with 15 bases left between them. CDR1 is LNHDA and CDR2 is SQIVND in the germline V gene (reference sequence). CDR3 loop: CASSNRAAADNEQFF. DNA of the CDR3: TGTGCCAGTAGTAATAGGGCGGCCGCGGACAATGAGCAGTTCTTC. Full variable domain (remainder filled in from reference TRBV19 and TRBJ2-1): DGGITQSPKYLFRKEGQNVTLSCEQNLNHDAMYWYRQDPGQGLRLIYYSQIVNDFQKGDIAEGYSVSREKKESFPLTVTSAQKNPTAFYLCASSNRAAADNEQFFGPGTRLTVL.

The CDR3 protein is CATSTGGRGANVLTF. In nucleotides, the CDR3 is TGTGCCACCAGCACCGGGGGGAGAGGGGCCAACGTCCTGACTTTC. The chain has TRBV15 and TRBJ2-6, with TRBD2 matching over 7 bases. CDR1 is LNHNV, CDR2 YYDKDF, per germline (reference sequence). The CDR3 covers 15 residues. V shed 4 bases, J shed 4 bases, and the junction held 4 bases outside the gene matches.

This chain uses TRBV24-1 with TRBJ1-1, with 8 bases aligning to TRBD1. V lost 6 bases, J lost 1 base, and 9 bases stayed unmatched. The CDR3 consists of 16 residues. Per the germline V gene, CDR1 is KGHDR and CDR2 is SFDVKD. CDR3 sequence: CATSSQSGTGNTEAFF. As DNA, the CDR3 is TGTGCCACCAGTTCTCAAAGTGGGACAGGGAACACTGAAGCTTTCTTT.

The rearrangement joins TRBV2 to TRBJ1-6; unclear D gene. The CDR3 length is 17 residues. Trimming cost V 6 bases and J 9 bases, with 24 bases left between them. CDR1 and CDR2 from the germline V gene are SNHLY and FYNNEI. CDR3 residues: CASSVESVPYRGSPLHF. In DNA, the CDR3 is TGTGCCAGCAGCGTAGAAAGCGTACCGTACAGAGGTTCACCCCTCCACTTT.

The chain recombines TRBV2 with TRBJ2-7; D not certain. Germline V lookup: CDR1 SNHLY, CDR2 FYNNEI. The V end lost 4 bases, the J end lost 2 bases, and 9 bases lay between the germline ends. The CDR3 sequence is 13 residues long. The CDR3 nucleotides read TGTGCCAGCAGTGGGGGTTCCGCCTACGAGCAGTACTTC. Translated, it gives CASSGGSAYEQYF.

This chain links TRBV10-3 with TRBJ2-1; D possibly corresponds to TRBD2 (6 bases). Germline V gene lookup returns CDR1 ENHRY and CDR2 SYGVKD. The length of the CDR3 is 15 residues. V was clipped by 6 bases and J by 6 bases, with 18 bases between them. CDR3: CAISSLAASVNEQFF. The DNA of the CDR3 is TGTGCCATCAGCAGCTTGGCGGCTAGCGTCAATGAGCAGTTCTTC.

This clonotype was seen repeatedly, ten times or more. The chain uses TRBV7-6 and TRBJ1-2, with 8 bases matching TRBD1. Germline lookup yields CDR1 SGHVS and CDR2 FNYEAQ. With 6 bases clipped from V and 2 bases from J, the junction kept 2 bases outside the gene matches. CDR3 length: 13 amino acids. The CDR3 loop is CASRGQANYGYTF. The CDR3, as DNA: TGTGCCAGCAGGGGACAGGCCAACTATGGCTACACCTTC.